This is a list of T cell receptor beta chains from one sample in a study of blood T cell repertoires in COVID-19. Assay: immunoSEQ multiplex PCR; the TCRdb copy retains only in-frame clones and omits some. The sample contains 110,000 to 150,000 clones, 87% of which appear only once. The material sequenced was PBMCs or T cells enriched from blood (not recorded which). The source is a man aged 60 to 75 who had recovered from COVID-19. CDR3s include the opening cysteine and the closing phenylalanine or tryptophan. The D gene is left open where the match is weak. For some rows the clone size is stated as once, few or many, or as a class when expanded; others skip it.

TRBV29-1	NA	TRBJ2-2	TRBD1	TGCAGCGGGGGGACAGGGAACACCGGGGAGCTGTTTTTT	CSGGTGNTGELFF
TRBV5-1	NA	TRBJ1-6	NA	TGCGCCAGCAGCTTGAACAGAGATAATTCACCCCTCCACTTT	CASSLNRDNSPLHF
TRBV29-1	few	TRBJ2-7	TRBD2	TGCAGCGTTGAGGGAGCGGGAGTTTACGAGCAGTACTTC	CSVEGAGVYEQYF
TRBV7-8	NA	TRBJ1-1	NA	TGTGCCAGCAGCTTAGGCGGCAGAAACACTGAAGCTTTCTTT	CASSLGGRNTEAFF
TRBV6-5	NA	TRBJ1-2	TRBD1	TGTGCCAGCAGGGAGGACAGGGACTATGGCTACACCTTC	CASREDRDYGYTF
TRBV7-3	NA	TRBJ2-7	NA	TGTGCCAGCAGCTTAACGGCCCCCCCCACCTACGAGCAGTACTTC	CASSLTAPPTYEQYF
TRBV2	NA	TRBJ2-5	NA	TGTGCCAGCAGTAAACAGGGCAGAGAAGAGACCCAGTACTTC	CASSKQGREETQYF
TRBV11-2	NA	TRBJ1-1	NA	TGTGCCAGCAGCTTAGGGTGGCAGGCCGAAAAAACTGAAGCTTTCTTT	CASSLGWQAEKTEAFF
TRBV7-6	once	TRBJ2-1	TRBD2	TGTGCCAGCAGCTCCTGGACTAGCGGTTTCAATGAGCAGTTCTTC	CASSSWTSGFNEQFF
TRBV18	NA	TRBJ2-7	NA	TGTGCCAGCTCACAGGGAGCCTACGAGCAGTACTTC	CASSQGAYEQYF
TRBV10-2	NA	TRBJ1-1	NA	TGCGCCAGCAGTGAAAGTCTATGGGCAGTGAACACTGAAGCTTTCTTT	CASSESLWAVNTEAFF
TRBV24-1	NA	TRBJ1-1	NA	TGTGCCACCAGTGATTTGTCCAGGGGGAACACTGAAGCTTTCTTT	CATSDLSRGNTEAFF
TRBV6-5	few	TRBJ1-2	NA	TGTGCCAGCAGTTACTCCAGGGGCCAGGGGTATGGCTACACCTTC	CASSYSRGQGYGYTF
TRBV9	NA	TRBJ2-7	TRBD2	TGTGCCAGCAGCGCCGCCGGGACTAGCCGCGAGCAGTACTTC	CASSAAGTSREQYF
TRBV4-1	NA	TRBJ2-5	NA	TGCGCCAGCAGCCAGGGAGCGGTTGAGACCCAGTACTTC	CASSQGAVETQYF
TRBV19	NA	TRBJ2-1	TRBD1	TGTGCCAGTAGTATAGGTGGGGACAGGGGTGGCAATGAGCAGTTCTTC	CASSIGGDRGGNEQFF
TRBV18	NA	TRBJ2-2	NA	TGTGCCAGCTCACGCAAAATAGAGGACATAAACACCGGGGAGCTGTTTTTT	CASSRKIEDINTGELFF
TRBV6-5	NA	TRBJ1-5	TRBD1	TGTGCCAGCAGTTTGGACAGGGGCAATCAGCCCCAGCATTTT	CASSLDRGNQPQHF
TRBV21-1	once	TRBJ2-1	NA	TGTGCCAGCAGCAAGGCCCTCGCGGCGGCTATCTACAATGAGCAGTTCTTC	CASSKALAAAIYNEQFF
TRBV5-1	NA	TRBJ2-2	TRBD1	TGCGCCAGCAGCGCCGGGACAGGGGCGAACACCGGGGAGCTGTTTTTT	CASSAGTGANTGELFF
TRBV6-5	NA	TRBJ1-6	TRBD1	TGTGCCAGCAGTACCGGGACAGGGTTCGTTTTT	CASSTGTGFVF
TRBV7-9	NA	TRBJ1-5	NA	TGTGCCAGCAGCGACGGGAGACCATATCAGCCCCAGCATTTT	CASSDGRPYQPQHF
TRBV7-9	once	TRBJ1-1	NA	TGTGCCAGCAGCTTAGAGCAGGAGAACACTGAAGCTTTCTTT	CASSLEQENTEAFF
TRBV11-2	NA	TRBJ1-5	NA	TGTGCCAGCAGCCGCGGACATAACAATCAGCCCCAGCATTTT	CASSRGHNNQPQHF
TRBV28	NA	TRBJ1-1	NA	TGTGCCAGCAGTGCCCAAGTAGCGAACACTGAAGCTTTCTTT	CASSAQVANTEAFF
TRBV7-9	NA	TRBJ1-6	NA	TGTGCCAGCAGCCAATCCAATTCACCCCTCCACTTT	CASSQSNSPLHF
TRBV7-9	NA	TRBJ1-4	NA	TGTGCCAGCAGCCCCCCTGGGGCCGTGTATGAAAAACTGTTTTTT	CASSPPGAVYEKLFF
TRBV5-4	NA	TRBJ2-5	TRBD1	TGTGCCAGCAGCCCGGACAGGGGCGCGGTGGAGACCCAGTACTTC	CASSPDRGAVETQYF
TRBV28	NA	TRBJ2-5	NA	TGTGCCAGCAGCCCGGGTGGGCAAGAGACCCAGTACTTC	CASSPGGQETQYF
TRBV21-1	NA	TRBJ2-3	NA	TGTGCCAGCAGCAGAAACAGGGACCCTAACCTATGCACAGATACGCAGTATTTT	CASSRNRDPNLCTDTQYF
TRBV18	NA	TRBJ1-6	TRBD1	TGTGCCAGCTCGTCGGACAGGGTAGGATCACCCCTCCACTTT	CASSSDRVGSPLHF
TRBV6-5	NA	TRBJ1-1	NA	TGTGCCAGCATAACGTCGGGCACTGAAGCTTTCTTT	CASITSGTEAFF
TRBV29-1	NA	TRBJ2-3	TRBD2	TGCACCACAGCCGGGACTAGCGGGGGCACAGATACGCAGTATTTT	CTTAGTSGGTDTQYF
TRBV12-5	NA	TRBJ2-5	NA	TGTGCTAGTGGTTCTCCAGGGGCTGAGACCCAGTACTTC	CASGSPGAETQYF
TRBV5-1	once	TRBJ2-7	TRBD1	TGCGCCAGCAGCCTCTTTGGACAGGACGAGCAGTACTTC	CASSLFGQDEQYF
TRBV3-1/TRBV3-2	few	TRBJ1-6	NA	TGTGCCAGCAGCCAAAGACAGGCCCCGAGTCCACCCCTCCACTTT	CASSQRQAPSPPLHF
TRBV6-5	NA	TRBJ2-7	TRBD1	TGTGCCAGCAGCCCGCCGGGACAGGGCCCCTACGAGCAGTACTTC	CASSPPGQGPYEQYF
TRBV6-1	NA	TRBJ2-1	TRBD1	TGTGCCAGTAGACTCTCAGGGGGCCCGGGGCGGGAGCAGTTCTTC	CASRLSGGPGREQFF
TRBV27	once	TRBJ1-2	NA	TGTGCCAGCAGTCCCCCTGGGAGGGATGGCTACACCTTC	CASSPPGRDGYTF
TRBV15	NA	TRBJ1-5	NA	TGTGCCACCAGCAGAGAGGGCCGGGGTCTGTCCCATCAGCCCCAGCATTTT	CATSREGRGLSHQPQHF